One sample yielded the 27 T cell receptor beta chains listed below, sequenced in a study of shared clonotypes between healthy human individuals. Data came from immunoSEQ multiplex PCR; TCRdb stores just in-frame clones and leaves some out. The sample has approximately 600,000 clones, around 95% seen once. Terminally differentiated effector memory CD45RA+ cells were left out of the naive CD8 fraction, which was CD45RO-negative and positively selected for CCR7. Source material: naive CD8+ T cells sorted from blood. The source of these receptors is a young woman in good health.

This chain links TRBV5-6 with TRBJ2-1, with 13 bases identical to TRBD2. The CDR3 covers 16 residues. Germline-derived CDR1 and CDR2 are SGHDT and YYEEEE. Losses at the gene ends were 4 bases for V and 3 bases for J; bases not matched to a gene: 4. The CDR3 sequence: CASSEGTSGDYNEQFF. CDR3 in DNA: TGTGCCAGCAGCGAGGGGACTAGCGGGGACTACAATGAGCAGTTCTTC. Full variable domain (missing parts from reference TRBV5-6 and TRBJ2-1): DAGVTQSPTHLIKTRGQQVTLRCSPKSGHDTVSWYQQALGQGPQFIFQYYEEEERQRGNFPDRFSGHQFPNYSSELNVNALLLGDSALYLCASSEGTSGDYNEQFFGPGTRLTVL.

This clone was recorded once. This chain connects TRBV6-5 to TRBJ2-5; D possibly corresponds to TRBD2 (6 bases). CDR1 MNHEY and CDR2 SVGAGI come from the germline V gene. The CDR3 totals 14 residues. V lost 2 bases to trimming and J lost 4 bases, with 11 bases between them. In DNA form, the CDR3 reads TGTGCCAGCAGTTACGGGGCGGGAACAGAGACCCAGTACTTC. This codes for CASSYGAGTETQYF.

This chain uses TRBV14 with TRBJ2-2; the D is unclear. The germline CDR1 and CDR2 sequences are SGHDN and FVKESK. V was pared by 4 bases and J by 0 bases, with 15 bases between. This CDR3 spans 17 amino acids. The CDR3 here is CASSPHLGTSNTGELFF. The CDR3 nucleotides read TGTGCCAGCAGCCCCCACCTGGGCACCTCGAACACCGGGGAGCTGTTTTTT.

The genes are TRBV28 and TRBJ2-7; D is uncertain. The V gene lost 1 base and the J gene lost 1 base, with 8 bases spanning the gap. The germline gives CDR1 MDHEN, CDR2 SYDVKM. The CDR3 extends over 14 amino acids. Written as DNA, the CDR3 is TGTGCCAGCAGTTTATTGCCAGGTTCCTACGAGCAGTACTTC. It codes for CASSLLPGSYEQYF.

This clone occurred a few times. In DNA form, the CDR3 reads TGTGCCAGCACGCAGACGGGCTACGAGCAGTACTTC. This gives the protein CASTQTGYEQYF. The chain is built from TRBV7-9 and TRBJ2-7; D not resolved. Trimming took 7 bases from V and 3 from J, leaving 10 bases between them. The length of the CDR3 is 12 residues. CDR1 is SEHNR, CDR2 FQNEAQ, per germline (reference sequence).

The V and J genes are TRBV27 and TRBJ2-5; perhaps TRBD1 as D (6 bases). The J call may be in error: the DNA end matches TRBJ2-7 better. Per the germline V gene, CDR1 is MNHEY and CDR2 is SMNVEV (reference sequence). This CDR3 spans 15 amino acids. CDR3 region: CASARGTGHSYEQYF. CDR3 bases: TGTGCCAGCGCCAGGGGAACAGGGCACTCCTACGAGCAGTACTTC.

This rearrangement joins TRBV7-6 to TRBJ2-5; 7 nucleotides agree with TRBD2. CDR1 and CDR2 (germline): SGHVS, FNYEAQ. The junction had 6 bases not matched to a gene; V was cut back by 2 bases and J by 3 bases. The CDR3 is 15 amino acids. CDR3 nucleotide sequence: TGTGCCAGCAGCTTACCTAGCGGAAATAAAGAGACCCAGTACTTC. Its translation: CASSLPSGNKETQYF.

The chain has TRBV7-8 and TRBJ2-1; D is unclear. CDR1 and CDR2 from the germline V gene are SGHVS and FQNEAQ. The CDR3 length is 11 residues. V was trimmed by 5 bases and J by 8 bases, leaving 7 bases between them. The CDR3 here is CASSRMDEQFF. The DNA of the CDR3 is TGTGCCAGCAGCCGTATGGATGAGCAGTTCTTC.

V is TRBV27 and J is TRBJ1-1; perhaps TRBD1 as D (6 bases). Trimming cost V 0 bases and J 2 bases, with 10 bases left between them. CDR3 length: 15 residues. Germline values: CDR1 MNHEY, CDR2 SMNVEV (reference sequence). The CDR3 DNA reads TGTGCCAGCAGTTTATCCCTAGGGGGTAACACTGAAGCTTTCTTT. Its protein is CASSLSLGGNTEAFF.

The CDR3 DNA sequence: TGTGCCAGCAGCCCAAGCAGGGGGGGGCTCTACGAGCAGTACTTC. Its translation: CASSPSRGGLYEQYF. The chain joins TRBV7-6 to TRBJ2-7, with D possibly called TRBD1 or TRBD2 (7 bases each). This CDR3 has 15 residues. Germline V gene sequence: CDR1 SGHVS, CDR2 FNYEAQ. Trimming took off 5 bases at V and 3 bases at J, with 17 bases between the two ends.

The rearrangement links TRBV6-6 to TRBJ1-1; D is uncertain. With 2 bases removed from V and 1 base from J, the gap between germline ends came to 11 bases. The CDR3 has 15 amino acids. Germline CDR1 reads MNHNY; CDR2 reads SVGAGI (reference sequence). The CDR3 is CASSYTAGKNTEAFF. For the CDR3, the DNA is TGTGCCAGCAGTTACACGGCAGGAAAGAACACTGAAGCTTTCTTT.

Points on this clone: The same CDR3 is also encoded by other DNA sequences in this sample. This sequence joins TRBV19 and TRBJ2-7, with TRBD1 matching over 7 bases. The germline V gene has CDR1 LNHDA and CDR2 SQIVND (reference sequence). The CDR3 consists of 14 residues. V dropped 3 bases and J dropped 2; count of bases not matched to a gene: 4. The CDR3 region is CASSIGQGAYEQYF. CDR3 nucleotide sequence: TGTGCCAGTAGTATTGGTCAGGGGGCCTACGAGCAGTACTTC.

This clone was counted once. The rearrangement links TRBV27 to TRBJ1-5; the D is unclear. This CDR3 spans 12 amino acids. Per the germline V gene, CDR1 is MNHEY and CDR2 is SMNVEV (reference sequence). Trimming pared 4 bases from V and 6 bases from J, leaving 7 bases between. CDR3 loop: CASSSLGQPQHF. CDR3 sequence (DNA): TGTGCCAGCAGTTCTTTAGGTCAGCCCCAGCATTTT.

The rearrangement uses TRBV10-3 and TRBJ1-1; TRBD1 is a possible D gene (6 bases). The CDR3 extends over 14 amino acids. In germline, CDR1 is ENHRY, CDR2 SYGVKD. V was shortened by 10 bases and J by 0 bases, with 15 bases between the two germline ends. The CDR3 coding sequence is TGTGCCACGCAAGAGGCAGGGGTGAACACTGAAGCTTTCTTT. As protein: CATQEAGVNTEAFF.

This clone was seen just once. J is TRBJ2-7 and V is TRBV6-9, with 10 bases matching TRBD2. From germline, CDR1 is MNHGY and CDR2 SVAAGI. The junction had 8 bases not matched to a gene; V was cut back by 2 bases and J by 4 bases. The CDR3 consists of 16 residues. CDR3 nucleotides: TGTGCCAGCAGTTATAGTCAGCGGGAGGGACAATACGAGCAGTACTTC. Translated: CASSYSQREGQYEQYF.

The chain has TRBV16 and TRBJ1-4, with 8 bases fitting TRBD1. V lost 2 bases, J lost 5 bases, and 4 bases stayed unmatched. Germline V gene sequence: CDR1 KGHSY, CDR2 FQNENV. The CDR3 extends over 15 amino acids. The chain's CDR3 is CASSQGGQANEKLFF. CDR3 bases: TGTGCCAGCAGCCAAGGGGGACAGGCAAATGAAAAACTGTTTTTT.

The chain recombines TRBV27 with TRBJ2-4; 8 nucleotides agree with TRBD2. The germline V gene has CDR1 MNHEY and CDR2 SMNVEV (reference sequence). J gave up 1 base and V 2 bases, and 1 base lay outside the gene matches. CDR3 length equals 15 residues. The DNA of the CDR3 is TGTGCCAGCAGTTTAACGGGGGGGGCCAAAAACATTCAGTACTTC. It codes for CASSLTGGAKNIQYF.

The V and J genes are TRBV29-1 and TRBJ2-1; 10 positions agree with TRBD2. Germline lookup yields CDR1 SQVTM and CDR2 ANQGSEA. The CDR3 totals 17 residues. Trimming took 0 bases from V and 0 from J; bases not matched to a gene: 5. As DNA, the CDR3 is TGCAGCGTTGAAGACAGCGGGAGGGCCCTCTCCTACAATGAGCAGTTCTTC. Its translation: CSVEDSGRALSYNEQFF.

This clone has just one count. The chain joins TRBV6-1 to TRBJ2-7; D is perhaps TRBD1 or TRBD2 (5 bases each). This CDR3 spans 13 amino acids. Trimming left V 6 bases short and J 0 bases short, with 9 bases between. The germline CDR1 and CDR2 sequences are MNHNS and SASEGT. In DNA, the CDR3 is TGTGCCAGCAGGGGGGACGGCTCCTACGAGCAGTACTTC. Translation: CASRGDGSYEQYF.

The chain joins TRBV19 to TRBJ2-7; TRBD2 matches at 11 bases. Germline loops: CDR1 LNHDA, CDR2 SQIVND (reference sequence). CDR3 length: 17 residues. V lost 3 bases and J lost 2; bases outside the gene matches: 9. The chain's CDR3 is CASSMGLAAIGTYEQYF. The CDR3 nucleotides read TGTGCCAGTAGTATGGGACTAGCGGCCATCGGGACCTACGAGCAGTACTTC.

This chain links TRBV5-4 with TRBJ1-6; D is possibly TRBD1 (5 bases). In germline, CDR1 is SGHNT, CDR2 YYREEE (reference sequence). V lost 4 bases and J lost 2, with 25 bases in between. The CDR3 covers 20 residues. The CDR3 nucleotides are TGTGCCAGCAGCGGGCGTGGACGGCGGAGTACAGGCACCTATAATTCACCCCTCCACTTT. It codes for CASSGRGRRSTGTYNSPLHF.

The V and J genes are TRBV6-5 and TRBJ2-7, with D possibly being TRBD2 (5 bases). CDR1 is MNHEY and CDR2 is SVGAGI in the germline V gene. V was shortened by 6 bases and J by 5 bases, with 11 bases between the two germline ends. The CDR3 covers 12 residues. CDR3 loop: CASSQDWDEQYF. Here the CDR3 DNA reads TGTGCCAGCAGCCAGGACTGGGACGAGCAGTACTTC.

The chain links TRBV18 to TRBJ1-5; D is undetermined. From germline, CDR1 is KGHSH and CDR2 LQKENI. V lost 6 bases to trimming and J lost 0 bases, with 15 bases between them. This CDR3 region has 16 residues. CDR3 DNA sequence: TGTGCCAGCTCGGATAAGGGAGTCCATAGCAATCAGCCCCAGCATTTT. It codes for CASSDKGVHSNQPQHF.

V usage is TRBV4-1 and J usage is TRBJ1-1; 7 positions agree with TRBD1. V was clipped by 1 base and J by 6 bases; unmatched bases: 5. The CDR3 has 14 residues. The V gene's germline CDR1 is MGHRA and CDR2 YSYEKL. CDR3 loop: CASSQGTGEAEAFF. CDR3 sequence (DNA): TGCGCCAGCAGCCAAGGAACAGGGGAGGCTGAAGCTTTCTTT.

Worth noting for this clone: The sample contains more than one DNA sequence encoding this CDR3. V gene TRBV27 combines with J gene TRBJ2-1, with 13 bases aligning to TRBD2. The V gene end was trimmed by 1 base and the J gene end by 7 bases; junction bases not matched to a gene: 4. Germline V gene lookup returns CDR1 MNHEY and CDR2 SMNVEV (reference sequence). CDR3 size: 16 residues. Written as DNA, the CDR3 is TGTGCCAGCAGTTTATTACTAGCGGGAGGGCCTAATGAGCAGTTCTTC. Translating it yields CASSLLLAGGPNEQFF.

This sequence joins TRBV7-9 and TRBJ1-2; 7 bases match TRBD1. Per germline, CDR1 SEHNR and CDR2 FQNEAQ (reference sequence). The CDR3 runs to 15 residues. The V and J ends lost 4 bases and 0 bases, in that order; junction bases with no gene match: 5. This chain's CDR3 is CASSSGQKTNYGYTF. In DNA, the CDR3 is TGTGCCAGCAGCTCGGGACAGAAAACTAACTATGGCTACACCTTC. The full variable domain, completed using reference TRBV7-9 and TRBJ1-2, is DTGVSQNPRHKITKRGQNVTFRCDPISEHNRLYWYRQTLGQGPEFLTYFQNEAQLEKSRLLSDRFSAERPKGSFSTLEIQRTEQGDSAMYLCASSSGQKTNYGYTFGSGTRLTVV.

This sequence joins TRBV19 and TRBJ1-2; the D is unclear. The CDR3 contains 13 residues. Germline-derived CDR1 and CDR2 are LNHDA and SQIVND (reference sequence). V was shortened by 7 bases and J by 4 bases, with 13 bases between the two germline ends. CDR3 coding DNA: TGTGCCAGTACAACTTTTACAGCCTATGGCTACACCTTC. Its translation is CASTTFTAYGYTF.